Below, 4 T cell receptor beta chains from the same sample are listed, as sequenced in a study of shared clonotypes between healthy human individuals. Produced via immunoSEQ multiplex PCR; TCRdb's table is partial and in-frame only. The sample includes some 2,500,000 clones, about 90% of them seen just once. The sample taken for sequencing was naive CD4+ T cells from PBMCs. The subset here: CD45RA+ positively selected. Receptor source: a man aged 18-30 years in good health. Some clones in this sample may be carry-over from other donors' samples.

V and J are TRBV29-1 and TRBJ2-2; TRBD2 might be the D (5 bases). V lost 7 bases, J lost 6 bases, and 9 bases lay in between. CDR1 SQVTM and CDR2 ANQGSEA come from the germline V gene. The CDR3 runs to 11 residues. The CDR3 bases are TGCAGCGGGGGAGAGGCCGGGGAGCTGTTTTTT. As protein: CSGGEAGELFF.

The rearrangement links TRBV7-4 to TRBJ2-7; D not resolved. CDR1 and CDR2 from the germline V gene are SGHVT and SQSDAQ. The length of the CDR3 is 12 residues. Trimming took off 1 base at V and 6 bases at J, with 7 bases between the two ends. The CDR3 region is CASSLVWVEQYF. CDR3 bases: TGTGCCAGCAGCTTAGTCTGGGTCGAGCAGTACTTC.

This clone was counted only a few times. V is TRBV19 and J is TRBJ1-5; unclear D gene. Trimming pared 8 bases from V and 5 bases from J, leaving 10 bases between. The CDR3 spans 12 residues. CDR1 LNHDA and CDR2 SQIVND come from the germline V gene (reference sequence). CDR3 amino acids: CASHRSDQPQHF. CDR3 in DNA: TGTGCCAGTCACCGTTCGGATCAGCCCCAGCATTTT.

This clone was detected a few times. This sample includes further DNA sequences coding for the same CDR3. The V call is TRBV6-5, the J call TRBJ1-1; D gene ambiguous. CDR3 size: 13 residues. Germline CDR1 is MNHEY and CDR2 is SVGAGI. The V gene lost 1 base and the J gene lost 1 base, with 4 bases spanning the gap. The CDR3 loop reads CASSYLQNTEAFF. As DNA, the CDR3 is TGTGCCAGCAGTTACTTACAGAACACTGAAGCTTTCTTT.